This entry is about one TCR beta chain. Its antigen remains unidentified. The multiple sclerosis controls were treatment-naive patients with relapsing-remitting disease that was stable or active. Negative magnetic isolation gave CD8+ and CD4+ cells; FACS enriched CD8+ TEMRA. Roughly 0.45 to 1 ug RNA was reverse transcribed with random hexamers. TCR beta CDR3 was amplified by immunoSEQ covering 54 Vbeta and 13 Jbeta. TCRdb itself ran the immunoSEQ multiplex PCR reads through MiXCR, one entry per CDR3 protein. The sample carries roughly 150,000 distinct CDR3 sequences, roughly 94% recorded once. This CDR3 has 15 residues. Germline V gene data show CDR1 as MNHEY and CDR2 as SVGEGT. Between the trimmed V and J ends, which lost 2 bases and 2 bases, there was a span of 10 bases. This record belongs to a study of CD8 T cells in Susac syndrome. Study results and caveats: The relatively small number of individuals in the TCR sequencing and HLA analysis was acknowledged by the study.

The genes are TRBV6-2 or TRBV6-3 and TRBJ2-1; TRBD1 is a possible D gene (5 bases). This sequence originates from a human donor with multiple sclerosis. Sequencing used CD8+ T cells from PBMCs. The DNA for the CDR3 is TGTGCCAGCAGTTACCGGCAGGGCCCCTACAATGAGCAGTTCTTC. Its translation: CASSYRQGPYNEQFF.